The clone carrying this TCR beta chain appeared many times. Disease duration under 2 months; hyperthyroidism patients were aged 18 to 65. Amplification of TCR beta CDR3 regions used RNA as the template. A set of HTBI primers served as the primers for a first-round RT-PCR of the TCR CDR3. TCRdb fed the multiplex PCR reads into MiXCR, producing one record per CDR3 protein. Of about 480,000 distinct CDR3 sequences in the sample, approximately 15% are singletons; the top ten hold about a sixth. The CDR3 covers 15 residues. V lost 8 bases and J lost 2; bases outside the gene matches: 8. The germline V gene encodes CDR1 SNHLY and CDR2 FYNNEI. The source of the sample is a study of T cells in Graves' hyperthyroidism and ophthalmopathy.

This clonotype was obtained from a woman under 30 with Graves' hyperthyroidism. V and J are TRBV2 and TRBJ2-1; 8 nucleotides agree with TRBD2. Source material: blood. This CDR3 is CASPRGGGPYNEQFF. CDR3 bases: TGTGCCAGCCCCAGGGGCGGGGGGCCCTACAATGAGCAGTTCTTC. The complete variable domain, with remaining parts taken from reference TRBV2 and TRBJ2-1, reads EPEVTQTPSHQVTQMGQEVILRCVPISNHLYFYWYRQILGQKVEFLVSFYNNEISEKSEIFDDQFSVERPDGSNFTLKIRSTKLEDSAMYFCASPRGGGPYNEQFFGPGTRLTVL.